Below are 16 T cell receptor beta chains sequenced from a single sample in a study of shared clonotypes between healthy human individuals. Repertoires were generated with immunoSEQ multiplex PCR, while TCRdb's copy carries only in-frame clones and drops some. The sample records roughly 1,100,000 clones, around 74% being singletons. Sequences were obtained from memory CD4+ T cells sorted from blood. Sample subset: CD45RA-negative fraction. All receptors derive from a man between 18 and 29 years old in good health.

This clone was detected a few times. Germline and junction disagree at one end, which may indicate a read error. The chain has TRBV10-1 and TRBJ2-7; D may be TRBD2 (6 bases). The length of the CDR3 is 11 residues. Germline lookup yields CDR1 WNHNN and CDR2 SYGVQD (reference sequence). CDR3 sequence: CASRADRGLDF. DNA for the CDR3: TGCGCCAGCAGGGCTGATCGGGGGTTAGACTTC.

The J gene is TRBJ1-1, the V gene TRBV10-3; D remains unclear. The V gene's germline CDR1 is ENHRY and CDR2 SYGVKD. The CDR3 has 16 residues. V was cut by 10 bases and J by 1 base, with 22 bases left in between. CDR3 nucleotide sequence: TGTGCCAGCAGCCAACTCTACCAGGCGGAGAACACTGAAGCTTTCTTT. Its translation: CASSQLYQAENTEAFF.

This clone was seen a few times. Additional DNA sequences in this sample encode the identical CDR3. The chain combines TRBV6-5 with TRBJ1-2; D not resolved. The germline CDR1 and CDR2 sequences are MNHEY and SVGAGI. The CDR3 runs to 13 residues. The germline V and J ends were trimmed by 2 bases and 2 bases, with 6 bases remaining between them. CDR3 nucleotide sequence: TGTGCCAGCAGTTACAGGGAGAACTATGGCTACACCTTC. This gives the protein CASSYRENYGYTF.

This clone was seen a handful of times. J is TRBJ2-7 and V is TRBV19; 7 nucleotides match TRBD2. The V and J ends lost 4 bases and 4 bases, in that order; junction bases with no gene match: 7. The CDR3 sequence is 14 residues long. Looked up from germline, CDR1 is LNHDA and CDR2 is SQIVND (reference sequence). CDR3 nucleotides: TGTGCCAGTAGTAAGGAGGGGAGGGGATACGAGCAGTACTTC. This sequence encodes CASSKEGRGYEQYF.

V is TRBV18 and J is TRBJ2-7; D is possibly TRBD1 (8 bases). Trimming shortened V by 5 bases and J by 0 bases, and 20 bases separated the two germline ends. This CDR3 has 17 residues. CDR1 KGHSH and CDR2 LQKENI come from the germline V gene. Here the CDR3 DNA reads TGTGCCAGCTCAGCCAAACAGGGGGGGCTTTCCTCCTACGAGCAGTACTTC. Its translation is CASSAKQGGLSSYEQYF.

This clone was seen more than once but under ten times. The same CDR3 arises from other DNA sequences in this sample as well. J is TRBJ1-4 and V is TRBV19, with 7 nucleotides matching TRBD1. Germline V gene sequence: CDR1 LNHDA, CDR2 SQIVND (reference sequence). The CDR3 has 15 residues. Trimming removed 4 bases from V and 5 bases from J; junction bases left unmatched: 7. This chain's CDR3 is CASSTGQVLNEKLFF. Written as DNA, the CDR3 is TGTGCCAGTAGTACCGGACAGGTCCTCAATGAAAAACTGTTTTTT.

The chain's CDR3 is CASSPRTGEVDSPLHF. CDR3 bases: TGTGCCAGCAGTCCCAGGACAGGGGAGGTTGATTCACCCCTCCACTTT. The V gene is TRBV27, the J gene TRBJ1-6; 9 bases match TRBD1. The CDR3 sequence is 16 residues long. The trim removed 5 bases at V and 8 bases at J, leaving 10 bases unmatched. Germline V gives CDR1 MNHEY, CDR2 SMNVEV (reference sequence).

Details on this clone: Just one base apart from a much larger clone, this may be a read error. The V call is TRBV11-3, the J call TRBJ2-1; TRBD1 is a possible D gene (5 bases). Trimming took off 5 bases at V and 6 bases at J, with 11 bases between the two ends. The CDR3 sequence is 13 residues long. Germline assignment: CDR1 SGHNT and CDR2 YENEEA. CDR3 nucleotides: TGTGCCAGCAGCCCAGGGTCGGGCAATGAGCAGTTCTTC. This sequence encodes CASSPGSGNEQFF. Combining the CDR3 with reference TRBV11-3 and TRBJ2-1 gives the whole variable domain EAGVVQSPRYKIIEKKQPVAFWCNPISGHNTLYWYLQNLGQGPELLIRYENEEAVDDSQLPKDRFSAERLKGVDSTLKIQPAELGDSAVYLCASSPGSGNEQFFGPGTRLTVL.

This clone occurred a few times. The chain employs TRBV4-2 and TRBJ1-1, with D perhaps matching TRBD1 (6 bases). CDR1 and CDR2 from the germline V gene are LGHNA and YNFKEQ. Trimming pared 5 bases from V and 3 bases from J, leaving 16 bases between. This CDR3 is built from 15 residues. The CDR3 is CASSIQGQLDTEAFF. CDR3 nucleotides: TGTGCCAGCAGCATACAGGGCCAGTTGGACACTGAAGCTTTCTTT.

The V and J genes are TRBV19 and TRBJ1-1, with D unclear. V dropped 3 bases and J dropped 1 base, with 9 bases sitting between them. This CDR3 is 14 amino acids long. Germline V gene sequence: CDR1 LNHDA, CDR2 SQIVND (reference sequence). Written as DNA, the CDR3 is TGTGCCAGTAGTATTCACGAGGGGAACACTGAAGCTTTCTTT. Translated, it gives CASSIHEGNTEAFF. The full variable domain, in which reference TRBV19 and TRBJ1-1 provide the parts outside the CDR3, is DGGITQSPKYLFRKEGQNVTLSCEQNLNHDAMYWYRQDPGQGLRLIYYSQIVNDFQKGDIAEGYSVSREKKESFPLTVTSAQKNPTAFYLCASSIHEGNTEAFFGQGTRLTVV.

The CDR3 sequence is CATSRDRGSGFF. CDR3 nucleotide sequence: TGTGCCACCAGCAGGGACAGGGGGTCAGGTTTCTTT. This chain uses TRBV15 with TRBJ1-1; 10 nucleotides match TRBD1. V gave up 3 bases and J gave up 13 bases; unmatched junction bases: 5. The CDR3 consists of 12 residues. Germline V gene sequence: CDR1 LNHNV, CDR2 YYDKDF (reference sequence).

In its sample, this clone was seen a few times. The J gene is TRBJ1-5, the V gene TRBV28, with D perhaps matching TRBD1 (6 bases). The V gene's germline CDR1 is MDHEN and CDR2 SYDVKM. V lost 6 bases and J 0 bases, leaving 15 bases between the germline ends. This CDR3 is built from 16 residues. Here the CDR3 reads CASSQRQVFSNQPQHF. The CDR3 bases are TGTGCCAGCAGCCAAAGACAGGTATTTAGCAATCAGCCCCAGCATTTT.

V usage is TRBV25-1 and J usage is TRBJ1-1, with 7 bases matching TRBD1. Germline CDR1 and CDR2: MGHDK and SYGVNS. After removal of 3 bases from V and 10 bases from J, the junction contained 14 bases not matched to a gene. The CDR3 totals 15 residues. CDR3 coding DNA: TGTGCCAGCAGTGACACAAAGGACAGGCTGAGGGTAGCTTTCTTT. Protein product: CASSDTKDRLRVAFF.

This clone appeared once. Other DNA sequences in this sample translate to the same CDR3. The chain has TRBV5-6 and TRBJ2-1; D remains unclear. The V and J ends lost 4 bases and 4 bases respectively, with 3 bases between them. The CDR3 runs to 11 residues. From germline, CDR1 is SGHDT and CDR2 YYEEEE. This CDR3 is CASSVYNEQFF. As DNA, the CDR3 is TGTGCCAGCAGCGTTTACAATGAGCAGTTCTTC.

This clone was seen a single time. This chain connects TRBV7-3 to TRBJ1-1, with D possibly TRBD1 on 5 matching bases. The CDR3 has 13 residues. Germline V lookup: CDR1 SGHTA, CDR2 FQGTGA. Trimming shortened V by 5 bases and J by 2 bases, and 9 bases separated the two germline ends. In nucleotides, the CDR3 is TGTGCCAGCAGCAGACAGAAAAACACTGAAGCTTTCTTT. It yields the protein CASSRQKNTEAFF.

This clone has a handful of counts. The chain combines TRBV6-5 with TRBJ2-7; 7 nucleotides agree with TRBD2. The CDR3 is 15 amino acids. The junction had 6 bases not matched to a gene; V was cut back by 4 bases and J by 0 bases. In germline, CDR1 is MNHEY, CDR2 SVGAGI. The CDR3 DNA reads as TGTGCCAGCAGTTGGGGACTACCTACCTCCTACGAGCAGTACTTC. This gives the protein CASSWGLPTSYEQYF.